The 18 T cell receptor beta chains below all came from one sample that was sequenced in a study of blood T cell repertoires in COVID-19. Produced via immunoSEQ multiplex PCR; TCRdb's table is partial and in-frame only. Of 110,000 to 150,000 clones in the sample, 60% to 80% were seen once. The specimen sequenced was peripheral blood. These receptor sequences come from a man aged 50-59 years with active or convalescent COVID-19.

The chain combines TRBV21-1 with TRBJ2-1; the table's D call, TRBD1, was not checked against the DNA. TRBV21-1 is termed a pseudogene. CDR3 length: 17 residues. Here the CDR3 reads CASTPITGVSSYNEQFF. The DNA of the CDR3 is TGTGCCAGCACCCCGATTACAGGGGTCAGCTCCTACAATGAGCAGTTCTTC.

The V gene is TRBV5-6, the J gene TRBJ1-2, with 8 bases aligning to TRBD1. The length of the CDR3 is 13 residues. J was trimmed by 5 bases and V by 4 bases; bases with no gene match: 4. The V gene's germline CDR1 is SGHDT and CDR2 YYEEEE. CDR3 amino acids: CASSEGTGYGYTF. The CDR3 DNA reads TGTGCCAGCAGCGAGGGGACAGGATATGGCTACACCTTC.

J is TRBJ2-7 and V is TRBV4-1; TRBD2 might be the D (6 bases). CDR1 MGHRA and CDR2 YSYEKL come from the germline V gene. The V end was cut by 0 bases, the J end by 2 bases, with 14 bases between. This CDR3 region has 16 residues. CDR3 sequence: CASSQDIRGWAYEQYF. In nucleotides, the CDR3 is TGCGCCAGCAGCCAAGATATTCGGGGGTGGGCCTACGAGCAGTACTTC.

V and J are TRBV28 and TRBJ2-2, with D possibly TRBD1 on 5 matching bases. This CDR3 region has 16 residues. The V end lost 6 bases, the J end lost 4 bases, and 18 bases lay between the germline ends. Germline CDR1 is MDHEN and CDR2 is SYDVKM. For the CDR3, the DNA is TGTGCCAGCAGCTTTAGTAGCAGGGCTCTCACCGGGGAGCTGTTTTTT. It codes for CASSFSSRALTGELFF. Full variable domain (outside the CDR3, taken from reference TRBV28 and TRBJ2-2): DVKVTQSSRYLVKRTGEKVFLECVQDMDHENMFWYRQDPGLGLRLIYFSYDVKMKEKGDIPEGYSVSREKKERFSLILESASTNQTSMYLCASSFSSRALTGELFFGEGSRLTVL.

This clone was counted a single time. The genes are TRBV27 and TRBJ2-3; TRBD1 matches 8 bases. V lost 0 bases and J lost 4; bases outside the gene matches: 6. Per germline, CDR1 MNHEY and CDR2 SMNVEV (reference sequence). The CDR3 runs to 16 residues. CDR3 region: CASSLSAQGAPDTQYF. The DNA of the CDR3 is TGTGCCAGCAGTTTATCGGCGCAGGGGGCCCCAGATACGCAGTATTTT.

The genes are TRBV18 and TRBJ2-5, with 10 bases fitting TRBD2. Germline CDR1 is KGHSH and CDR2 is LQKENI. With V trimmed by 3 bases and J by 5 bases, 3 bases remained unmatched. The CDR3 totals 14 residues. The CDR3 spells CASSPQTSGETQYF. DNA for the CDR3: TGTGCCAGCTCACCCCAGACTAGCGGGGAGACCCAGTACTTC. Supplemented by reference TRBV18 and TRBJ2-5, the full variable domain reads NAGVMQNPRHLVRRRGQEARLRCSPMKGHSHVYWYRQLPEEGLKFMVYLQKENIIDESGMPKERFSAEFPKEGPSILRIQQVVRGDSAAYFCASSPQTSGETQYFGPGTRLLVL.

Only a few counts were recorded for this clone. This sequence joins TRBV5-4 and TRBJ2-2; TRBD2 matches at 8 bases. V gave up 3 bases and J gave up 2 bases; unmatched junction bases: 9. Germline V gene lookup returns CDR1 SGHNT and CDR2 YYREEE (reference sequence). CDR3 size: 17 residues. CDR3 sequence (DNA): TGTGCCAGCAGCTGGACCCTTAGCGGGAAAAACACCGGGGAGCTGTTTTTT. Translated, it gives CASSWTLSGKNTGELFF. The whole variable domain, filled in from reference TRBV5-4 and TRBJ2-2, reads ETGVTQSPTHLIKTRGQQVTLRCSSQSGHNTVSWYQQALGQGPQFIFQYYREEENGRGNFPPRFSGLQFPNYSSELNVNALELDDSALYLCASSWTLSGKNTGELFFGEGSRLTVL.

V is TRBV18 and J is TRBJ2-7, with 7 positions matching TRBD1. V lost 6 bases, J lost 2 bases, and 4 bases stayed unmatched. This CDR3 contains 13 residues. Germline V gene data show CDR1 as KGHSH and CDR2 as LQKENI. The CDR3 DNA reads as TGTGCCAGCTCCCGGGACAGAGCCTACGAGCAGTACTTC. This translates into CASSRDRAYEQYF.

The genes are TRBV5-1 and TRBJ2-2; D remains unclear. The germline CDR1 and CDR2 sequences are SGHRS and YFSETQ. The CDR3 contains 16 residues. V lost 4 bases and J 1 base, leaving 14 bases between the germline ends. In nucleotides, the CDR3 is TGCGCCAGCAGCGTTACGCGGAGCGTGAACACCGGGGAGCTGTTTTTT. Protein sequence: CASSVTRSVNTGELFF. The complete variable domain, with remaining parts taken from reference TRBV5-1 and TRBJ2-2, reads KAGVTQTPRYLIKTRGQQVTLSCSPISGHRSVSWYQQTPGQGLQFLFEYFSETQRNKGNFPGRFSGRQFSNSRSEMNVSTLELGDSALYLCASSVTRSVNTGELFFGEGSRLTVL.

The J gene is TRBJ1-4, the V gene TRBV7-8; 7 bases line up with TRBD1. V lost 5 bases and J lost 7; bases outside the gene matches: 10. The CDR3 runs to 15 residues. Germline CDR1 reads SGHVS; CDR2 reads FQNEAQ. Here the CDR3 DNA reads TGTGCCAGCAGCACCCCAAGGGGGCGAGGTGAAAAACTGTTTTTT. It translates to CASSTPRGRGEKLFF.

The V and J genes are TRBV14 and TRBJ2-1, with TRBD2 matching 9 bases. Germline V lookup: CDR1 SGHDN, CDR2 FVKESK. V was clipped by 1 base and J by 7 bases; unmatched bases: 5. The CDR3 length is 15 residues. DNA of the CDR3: TGTGCCAGCAGCCAAGGAGCGGGAGGCTGGAATGAGCAGTTCTTC. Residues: CASSQGAGGWNEQFF.

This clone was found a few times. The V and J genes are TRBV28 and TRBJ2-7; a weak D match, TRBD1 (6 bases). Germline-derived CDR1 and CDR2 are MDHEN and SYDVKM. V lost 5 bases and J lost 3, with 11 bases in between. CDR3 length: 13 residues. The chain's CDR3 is CASSMQGLYEQYF. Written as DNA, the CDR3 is TGTGCCAGCAGTATGCAGGGGCTCTACGAGCAGTACTTC.

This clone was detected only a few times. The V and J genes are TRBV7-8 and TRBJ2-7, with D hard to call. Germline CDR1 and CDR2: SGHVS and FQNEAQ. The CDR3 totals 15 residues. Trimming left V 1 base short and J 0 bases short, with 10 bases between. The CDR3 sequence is CASSLVKFSSYEQYF. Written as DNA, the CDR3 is TGTGCCAGCAGCTTAGTCAAATTTAGCTCCTACGAGCAGTACTTC.

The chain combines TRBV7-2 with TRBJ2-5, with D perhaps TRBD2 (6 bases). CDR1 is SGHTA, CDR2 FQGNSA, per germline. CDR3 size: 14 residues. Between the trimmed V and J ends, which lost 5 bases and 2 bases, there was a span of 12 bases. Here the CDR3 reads CASSTGRGQETQYF. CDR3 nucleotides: TGTGCCAGCAGCACCGGACGGGGGCAAGAGACCCAGTACTTC.

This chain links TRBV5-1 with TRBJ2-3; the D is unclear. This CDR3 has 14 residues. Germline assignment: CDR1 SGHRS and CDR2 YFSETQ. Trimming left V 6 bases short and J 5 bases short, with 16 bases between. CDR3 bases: TGCGCCAGCATCGCTAGTTGGAATGGAGATACGCAGTATTTT. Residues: CASIASWNGDTQYF.

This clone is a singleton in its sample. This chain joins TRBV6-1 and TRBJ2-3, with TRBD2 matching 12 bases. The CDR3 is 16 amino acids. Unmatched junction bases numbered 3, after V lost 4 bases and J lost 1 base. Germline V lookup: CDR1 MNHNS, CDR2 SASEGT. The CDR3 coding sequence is TGTGCCAGCAGTGCCTCTAGCGGGGGGGGCACAGATACGCAGTATTTT. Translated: CASSASSGGGTDTQYF.

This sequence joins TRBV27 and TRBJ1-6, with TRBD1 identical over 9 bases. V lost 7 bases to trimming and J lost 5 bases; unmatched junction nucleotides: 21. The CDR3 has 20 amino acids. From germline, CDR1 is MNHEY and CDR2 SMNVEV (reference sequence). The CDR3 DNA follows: TGTGCCAGCACCCGTAGGTCCGGGACAGGGTCCCTCCGGAATAATTCACCCCTCCACTTT. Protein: CASTRRSGTGSLRNNSPLHF.

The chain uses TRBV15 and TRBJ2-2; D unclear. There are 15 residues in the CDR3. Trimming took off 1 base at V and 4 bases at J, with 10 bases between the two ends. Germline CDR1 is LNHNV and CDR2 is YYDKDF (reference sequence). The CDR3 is CATSRVYHGTGELFF. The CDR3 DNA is TGTGCCACCAGCAGAGTATATCACGGCACCGGGGAGCTGTTTTTT.